Following are 23 T cell receptor beta chains from one sample sequenced in a study of spatial heterogeneity in lung cancer. MiXCR was run by TCRdb on the 5' RACE reads, yielding one entry per CDR3 protein. The sample holds 1,400 to 1,500 distinct CDR3 sequences; 7% to 9.5% are singletons and the top ten take roughly a tenth. Time point denoted: sample taken at primary tumor resection. Tumor, nontumor lung or frozen PBMC supplied whole RNA that was sequenced unsorted. This material consisted of normal lung tissue next to the tumor, taken at surgery. The receptor set was obtained from a female donor with early-stage non-small cell lung cancer.

This clonotype is judged medium-sized. The CDR3 sequence: CASSQAVQDYGYTF. Here the CDR3 DNA reads TGTGCCAGCAGCCAAGCCGTCCAGGACTATGGCTACACCTTC. V and J are TRBV14 and TRBJ1-2, with no clear D. The CDR3 extends over 14 amino acids. CDR1 and CDR2 from the germline V gene are SGHDN and FVKESK. V dropped 1 base and J dropped 3 bases, with 9 bases sitting between them.

Judged by abundance, this clonotype is medium-sized. CDR3 nucleotides: TGTGCCAGCACCATGGAAGTACACACTGAAGCTTTCTTT. The encoded protein is CASTMEVHTEAFF. The chain uses TRBV11-2 and TRBJ1-1; D ambiguous. The CDR3 consists of 13 residues. Between the trimmed V and J ends, which lost 7 bases and 3 bases, there was a span of 12 bases. Per germline, CDR1 SGHAT and CDR2 FQNNGV. Full variable domain (outside the CDR3, taken from reference TRBV11-2 and TRBJ1-1): EAGVAQSPRYKIIEKRQSVAFWCNPISGHATLYWYQQILGQGPKLLIQFQNNGVVDDSQLPKDRFSAERLKGVDSTLKIQPAKLEDSAVYLCASTMEVHTEAFFGQGTRLTVV.

This clonotype is judged medium-sized. One junction end does not reproduce the germline sequence, and a read error may be involved. The V call is TRBV2, the J call TRBJ2-6; the D gene is possibly TRBD1 (5 bases). This CDR3 is built from 17 residues. Germline-derived CDR1 and CDR2 are SNHLY and FYNNEI. DNA for the CDR3: TGTGCCAGCAGTGAAATTGGGGTGCGCTCTGGGGCCGACGTCCTGACTTTC. It encodes CASSEIGVRSGADVLTF. The full variable domain, with the rest looked up from reference TRBV2 and TRBJ2-6, is EPEVTQTPSHQVTQMGQEVILRCVPISNHLYFYWYRQILGQKVEFLVSFYNNEISEKSEIFDDQFSVERPDGSNFTLKIRSTKLEDSAMYFCASSEIGVRSGADVLTFGAGSRLTVL.

The CDR3 sequence: CASSLSSSYNSPLHF. The CDR3 DNA follows: TGTGCCAGCAGCTTGTCGAGCTCCTATAATTCACCCCTCCACTTT. V usage is TRBV7-2 and J usage is TRBJ1-6; D gene ambiguous. CDR3 length: 15 amino acids. V lost 3 bases and J 0 bases, leaving 6 bases between the germline ends. CDR1 and CDR2 from the germline V gene are SGHTA and FQGNSA.

Relative to its sample, this clonotype is large. The chain recombines TRBV2 with TRBJ1-1, with TRBD1 as a possible D gene (5 bases). CDR3 length: 12 amino acids. V lost 2 bases and J lost 6, with 7 bases in between. Germline CDR1 is SNHLY and CDR2 is FYNNEI. The CDR3 bases are TGTGCCAGCAGTGAAACAGGTCCTGAAGCTTTCTTT. Amino acids: CASSETGPEAFF.

Only a few counts were recorded for this clonotype. Here the CDR3 DNA reads TGTGCCAGCAGCGTAGATGGACAGGGGTACTCTGAAGCTTTCTTT. This codes for CASSVDGQGYSEAFF. J is TRBJ1-1 and V is TRBV9; 9 bases map to TRBD1. The junction had 6 bases not matched to a gene; V was cut back by 0 bases and J by 6 bases. This CDR3 has 15 residues. Germline assignment: CDR1 SGDLS and CDR2 YYNGEE.

V usage is TRBV28 and J usage is TRBJ2-1, with 7 bases aligning to TRBD2. The germline gives CDR1 MDHEN, CDR2 SYDVKM. The CDR3 totals 15 residues. Losses at the gene ends were 3 bases for V and 0 bases for J; bases not matched to a gene: 2. The CDR3 loop reads CASSFGGSSYNEQFF. For the CDR3, the DNA is TGTGCCAGCAGTTTTGGCGGGAGCTCCTACAATGAGCAGTTCTTC. Full variable domain (outside the CDR3, taken from reference TRBV28 and TRBJ2-1): DVKVTQSSRYLVKRTGEKVFLECVQDMDHENMFWYRQDPGLGLRLIYFSYDVKMKEKGDIPEGYSVSREKKERFSLILESASTNQTSMYLCASSFGGSSYNEQFFGPGTRLTVL.

This chain connects TRBV10-3 to TRBJ2-5, with 10 nucleotides matching TRBD1. J was trimmed by 5 bases and V by 10 bases; bases with no gene match: 7. CDR1 and CDR2 (germline): ENHRY, SYGVKD. There are 13 residues in the CDR3. CDR3 DNA sequence: TGTGCCACCAAAGGACAGGGGGTCGAGACCCAGTACTTC. It yields the protein CATKGQGVETQYF.

This clonotype came up many times. This rearrangement joins TRBV28 to TRBJ2-5; D gene unclear. This CDR3 has 14 residues. V was trimmed by 6 bases and J by 4 bases, leaving 15 bases between them. Germline CDR1 MDHEN, CDR2 SYDVKM. The CDR3 nucleotides read TGTGCCAGCAGAGCCTCAATAGGAACAGAGACCCAGTACTTC. This sequence encodes CASRASIGTETQYF.

The CDR3 region is CASSFWRERNEQFF. The CDR3 bases are TGTGCCAGCAGTTTTTGGCGGGAGCGAAATGAGCAGTTCTTC. The chain joins TRBV12-3 or TRBV12-4 to TRBJ2-1; 7 bases fit TRBD2. Trimming cost V 3 bases and J 7 bases; bases outside gene matches: 6. The CDR3 is 14 residues long.

In its sample, this clonotype ranks as medium-sized. This chain links TRBV5-5 with TRBJ2-1, with unresolved D. Germline-derived CDR1 and CDR2 are SGHKS and YYEKEE (reference sequence). V lost 1 base and J lost 2, with 13 bases in between. The CDR3 runs 16 residues. The CDR3 DNA sequence: TGTGCCAGCAGCTTGCCAGGATTTCTCGCCTACAATGAGCAGTTCTTC. It specifies CASSLPGFLAYNEQFF. The entire variable domain, with the rest obtained from reference TRBV5-5 and TRBJ2-1, is as follows: DAGVTQSPTHLIKTRGQQVTLRCSPISGHKSVSWYQQVLGQGPQFIFQYYEKEERGRGNFPDRFSARQFPNYSSELNVNALLLGDSALYLCASSLPGFLAYNEQFFGPGTRLTVL.

The chain joins TRBV9 to TRBJ1-3, with D possibly matching TRBD1 (5 bases). This CDR3 has 18 residues. Germline CDR1 and CDR2: SGDLS and YYNGEE. Deletions cut 0 bases from V and 0 bases from J, with 16 bases between. CDR3 region: CASSVGARGRISGNTIYF. The CDR3 region has the DNA TGTGCCAGCAGCGTAGGGGCGAGGGGCCGAATCTCTGGAAACACCATATATTTT.

This clonotype is classed as medium-sized. The V call is TRBV15, the J call TRBJ2-3, with D perhaps TRBD2 (6 bases). Looked up from germline, CDR1 is LNHNV and CDR2 is YYDKDF (reference sequence). There are 15 residues in the CDR3. V shed 1 base and J shed 2 bases, with 10 bases lying between them. Here the CDR3 DNA reads TGTGCCACCAGCAGAGGTAGCGGCAACACAGATACGCAGTATTTT. Protein: CATSRGSGNTDTQYF.

This clonotype is categorized as medium-sized (0.01 to 0.1%). The CDR3, as DNA: TGTGCCAGCTGGCGGGAGGGCCTCAACGAGCAGTACTTC. Translation gives CASWREGLNEQYF. This chain connects TRBV6-5 to TRBJ2-7; 9 bases align to TRBD2. The CDR3 runs to 13 residues. CDR1 is MNHEY and CDR2 is SVGAGI in the germline V gene. Trimming removed 8 bases from V and 5 bases from J; junction bases left unmatched: 7.

By frequency in the sample, this clonotype is large (0.1 to 1%). The chain employs TRBV7-2 and TRBJ1-5; D possibly corresponds to TRBD1 (6 bases). Germline-derived CDR1 and CDR2 are SGHTA and FQGNSA. Trimming stripped 2 bases from V and 6 bases from J, with 17 bases between. The CDR3 extends over 16 amino acids. The CDR3 nucleotides are TGTGCCAGCAGCTTATTCGGGGGCGGTTTAGGTCAGCCCCAGCATTTT. Its translation: CASSLFGGGLGQPQHF. Based on the CDR3 plus reference TRBV7-2 and TRBJ1-5, the full variable domain is GAGVSQSPSNKVTEKGKDVELRCDPISGHTALYWYRQSLGQGLEFLIYFQGNSAPDKSGLPSDRFSAERTGGSVSTLTIQRTQQEDSAVYLCASSLFGGGLGQPQHFGDGTRLSIL.

This clonotype was seen ten or more times. The rearrangement joins TRBV7-2 to TRBJ2-7; D is ambiguous. There are 15 residues in the CDR3. The germline gives CDR1 SGHTA, CDR2 FQGNSA. Trimming removed 1 base at V and 0 bases at J, with 10 bases between. As DNA, the CDR3 is TGTGCCAGCAGCTTAGTCCCGGACGGCTCCTACGAGCAGTACTTC. It encodes CASSLVPDGSYEQYF.

This clonotype was observed at least ten times. This chain joins TRBV7-2 and TRBJ2-7; D remains unclear. V was shortened by 8 bases and J by 2 bases, with 16 bases between the two germline ends. This CDR3 comprises 14 residues. CDR1 is SGHTA, CDR2 FQGNSA, per germline. Here the CDR3 reads CASSLSARTYEQYF. The CDR3, as DNA: TGTGCCAGCTCCCTTTCCGCTCGAACCTACGAGCAGTACTTC.

Judged by abundance, this clonotype is large. The CDR3 loop is CASSLVSRNSYEQYF. CDR3 DNA sequence: TGTGCCAGCAGCTTAGTATCCCGCAACTCCTACGAGCAGTACTTC. The rearrangement joins TRBV7-8 to TRBJ2-7; D is unclear. This CDR3 contains 15 residues. The ends were cut back, 1 base at V and 0 bases at J, with 10 bases in the middle. Germline V gene data show CDR1 as SGHVS and CDR2 as FQNEAQ.

This clonotype qualifies as medium-sized (0.01 to 0.1%). The V gene is TRBV6-5, the J gene TRBJ1-6; D is unclear. CDR1 is MNHEY, CDR2 SVGAGI, per germline. V gave up 5 bases and J gave up 7 bases, with 15 bases separating them. This CDR3 spans 15 amino acids. Written as DNA, the CDR3 is TGTGCCAGCAGTCGACTAGGACCAGAAAATTCACCCCTCCACTTT. As protein: CASSRLGPENSPLHF.

This clonotype is large in the sample. The CDR3 protein is CSARKPGTATGQFF. The DNA of the CDR3 is TGCAGTGCTAGAAAACCCGGGACGGCGACGGGGCAGTTCTTC. The rearrangement joins TRBV20-1 to TRBJ2-1; D is perhaps TRBD1 or TRBD2 (5 bases each). CDR3 length equals 14 residues. Between the trimmed V and J ends, which lost 2 bases and 12 bases, there was a span of 20 bases. Germline assignment: CDR1 DFQATT and CDR2 SNEGSKA (reference sequence).

In its sample, this clonotype is medium-sized. This chain uses TRBV7-9 with TRBJ1-5; TRBD1 matches 8 bases. In germline, CDR1 is SEHNR, CDR2 FQNEAQ (reference sequence). Losses at the gene ends were 4 bases for V and 5 bases for J; bases not matched to a gene: 7. The CDR3 spans 15 residues. CDR3 loop: CASSSTGAADQPQHF. The CDR3 nucleotides read TGTGCCAGCAGCTCGACAGGGGCGGCCGATCAGCCCCAGCATTTT.

This clonotype rates as large. The rearrangement uses TRBV6-6 and TRBJ1-5, with D possibly being TRBD1 (6 bases). Per the germline V gene, CDR1 is MNHNY and CDR2 is SVGAGI (reference sequence). The CDR3 loop spans 14 amino acids. With 2 bases removed from V and 3 bases from J, the gap between germline ends came to 8 bases. This CDR3 reads CASSYGTSNQPQHF. The CDR3 nucleotides are TGTGCCAGCAGTTACGGGACATCCAATCAGCCCCAGCATTTT.

This clonotype is deemed medium-sized. The chain has TRBV9 and TRBJ2-5, with 12 bases that match TRBD2. The CDR3 runs 16 residues. V dropped 1 base and J dropped 5; count of bases not matched to a gene: 6. The germline CDR1 and CDR2 sequences are SGDLS and YYNGEE. CDR3 DNA: TGTGCCAGCAGCGTACTAGCGGGAGGGCCGGGGGAGACCCAGTACTTC. Protein sequence: CASSVLAGGPGETQYF. The variable domain in full, completed from reference TRBV9 and TRBJ2-5, reads DSGVTQTPKHLITATGQRVTLRCSPRSGDLSVYWYQQSLDQGLQFLIQYYNGEERAKGNILERFSAQQFPDLHSELNLSSLELGDSALYFCASSVLAGGPGETQYFGPGTRLLVL.